The T cell receptor beta chain under discussion was sequenced for a study of monozygotic twins with inflammatory bowel disease (dated by TCRdb to about 2019). For the study in its entirety: The complete study included around 30 monozygotic twin pairs: 19 IBD-discordant Danish pairs and nine German pairs, of which four were IBD-concordant and five were IBD-discordant. Disease-associated traits were sought mainly through comparisons between IBD patients and their genetically identical healthy co-twins within discordant pairs. Each individual had, on average, about 151 000 unique TCRalpha sequences and 181 000 unique TCRbeta sequences available for analysis. The full study reports these points: Differing immunosuppressive treatments among patients may have added background noise and inter-individual variability to the repertoires. Compared with healthy twins, IBD patients shared fewer clonotypes with other individuals, and the difference was most pronounced in patients with signs of disease activity. Measured by the inverse Simpson index, TCRbeta repertoire diversity was lower in IBD patients than in their healthy co-twins. Different T cell subtypes could not be distinguished in the analysis. The results gave no support for a single strong signal or clonotype linked to IBD. No difference in repertoire similarity was observed between concordant and discordant twins, possibly owing to limited statistical power.

A roughly 2.5 ml peripheral blood sample was drawn into PAXgene tubes per donor and stored at -80°C. Without T cell sorting, total RNA was isolated from whole blood using the PAXgene blood miRNA kit on an automated QIAcube. Deep TCRalpha and TCRbeta repertoire profiling with unique molecular barcoding was performed on peripheral blood of monozygotic twin pairs concordant or discordant for inflammatory bowel disease. For every twin pair, smoking habits were documented, and each individual was categorised as a current, former or never smoker. Libraries were constructed by 5' RACE. Each TCR library was prepared from about 3.5 ug of total RNA. For each sample, cDNA was synthesized in eight separate reactions using SMARTScribe reverse transcriptase. During cDNA synthesis, template switching introduced unique molecular identifiers that contained a 6-nucleotide sample barcode. Two nested PCRs of around 16 and 10 cycles amplified the TCRalpha and TCRbeta cDNA, and bead purification followed each PCR. Before amplification, cDNA was treated with uracil DNA-glycosylase and purified using the QIAquick PCR purification kit. The second PCR added Illumina TruSeq-compatible adapters along with sample-specific barcodes. Library quality and concentration were assessed using TapeStation and Qubit, and roughly 5 ng of each library was pooled. The pooled libraries were sequenced with 2 x 100 bp reads and custom sequencing primers on an Illumina HiSeq2500 single-index Rapid Run. In the paper's pipeline: PCR and sequencing errors were corrected by UMI-based consensus assembly using MiGEC version 1.2.6. MiXCR version 2.1.1 was used for V(D)J alignment, clonotype assembly and CDR3 extraction. Gene usage, clonotype sharing and MAIT/NKT TCR abundance were normalised by analysing the top 1000, 10 000 and 20 000 clonotypes per sample. Diversity was computed as the inverse Simpson index with the vegan R package after downsampling to 27 000 UMIs. Statistical testing used paired Mann-Whitney U tests on the discordant twin pairs and applied Benjamini-Hochberg correction for multiple testing. TCRdb reprocessed the reads and provides one entry for every CDR3 protein sequence; no DNA is given. The V and J calls here are based on TCRdb, not the publication. The table for this sample shows 300,000 to 350,000 distinct CDR3 sequences. Under 2.5% of the sample comes from the top ten.

CDR1 and CDR2, looked up from the germline V gene (reference sequence), are DFQATT and SNEGSKA. Spanning cysteine to phenylalanine, the CDR3 consists of 13 amino acids. DNA is not on record. Points on this clonotype: It lacks a known antigen.

Source material: blood. The chain employs TRBV20-1 and TRBJ2-6. The source of this sequence is a human donor with ulcerative colitis or Crohn's disease, or a healthy co-twin of an affected twin (not recorded which). The CDR3 corresponds to CSAPRVGANVLTF.